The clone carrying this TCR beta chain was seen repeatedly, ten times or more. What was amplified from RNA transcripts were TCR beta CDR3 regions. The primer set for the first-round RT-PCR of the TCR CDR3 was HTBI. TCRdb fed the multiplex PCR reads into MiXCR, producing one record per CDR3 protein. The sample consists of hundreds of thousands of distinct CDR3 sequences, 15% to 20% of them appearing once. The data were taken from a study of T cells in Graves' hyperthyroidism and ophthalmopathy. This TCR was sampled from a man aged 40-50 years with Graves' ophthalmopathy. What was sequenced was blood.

This CDR3 reads CASSPRRGTDTQYF. Written as DNA, the CDR3 is TGTGCCAGCTCACCAAGGCGGGGGACAGATACGCAGTATTTT. The chain carries TRBV18 and TRBJ2-3; the match to TRBD2 covers 7 bases. The CDR3 spans 14 residues. Trimming cost V 2 bases and J 3 bases; bases outside gene matches: 2. Germline V gives CDR1 KGHSH, CDR2 LQKENI.